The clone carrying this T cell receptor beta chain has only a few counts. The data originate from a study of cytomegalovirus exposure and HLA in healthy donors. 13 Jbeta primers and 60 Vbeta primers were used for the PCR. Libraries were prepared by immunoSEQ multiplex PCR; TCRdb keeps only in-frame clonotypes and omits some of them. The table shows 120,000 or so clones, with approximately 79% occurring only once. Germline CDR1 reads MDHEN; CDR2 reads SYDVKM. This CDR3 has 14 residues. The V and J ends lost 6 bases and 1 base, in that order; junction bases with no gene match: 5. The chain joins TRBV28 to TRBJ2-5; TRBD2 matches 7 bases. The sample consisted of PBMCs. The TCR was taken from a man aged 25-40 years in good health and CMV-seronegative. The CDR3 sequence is CASSPGLTQETQYF. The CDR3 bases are TGTGCCAGCAGCCCGGGACTAACCCAAGAGACCCAGTACTTC.